This T cell receptor beta chain was recovered during a study of CD8 T cells in ankylosing spondylitis. Study observations and caveats: Characteristic of ankylosing spondylitis blood, it appeared, was a TCR beta motif comprising about eight highly homologous variants. From matched ankylosing spondylitis synovial fluid, disease-linked clones were reportedly recovered at significantly enriched levels. Certain motif variants had earlier been reported in reactive arthritis synovial fluid and blood.

Quantitative barcoded 5'-RACE was used to prepare TCR beta libraries. TCRdb processed the 5' RACE reads anew with MiXCR; each CDR3 protein has one entry. The data show just under 550,000 distinct CDR3 sequences, with more than 9.5% seen just once and under 7.5% held by the top ten. There are many counts of this clonotype. Its specificity is unknown. The source material was blood, either unsorted or a sorted T cell fraction (not recorded which). The receptor was isolated from a male donor with ankylosing spondylitis.

CDR3 residues: CASRPVSGRATDTQYF. The CDR3 coding sequence is TGCGCCAGCAGACCCGTGAGCGGGAGAGCTACAGATACGCAGTATTTT. This chain connects TRBV5-1 to TRBJ2-3, with 8 bases matching TRBD2. The CDR3 consists of 16 residues. From germline, CDR1 is SGHRS and CDR2 YFSETQ. Losses at the gene ends were 5 bases for V and 3 bases for J; bases not matched to a gene: 11.